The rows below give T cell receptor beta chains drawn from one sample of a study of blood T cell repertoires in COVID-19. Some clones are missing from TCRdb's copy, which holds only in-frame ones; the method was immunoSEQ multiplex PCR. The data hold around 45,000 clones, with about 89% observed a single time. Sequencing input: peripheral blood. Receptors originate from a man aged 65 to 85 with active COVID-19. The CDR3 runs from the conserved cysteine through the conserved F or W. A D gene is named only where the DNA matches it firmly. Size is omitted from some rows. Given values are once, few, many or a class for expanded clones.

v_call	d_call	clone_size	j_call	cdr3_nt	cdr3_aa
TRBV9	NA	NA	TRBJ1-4	TGTGCCAGCAGCTGGGGGACAACTCCGGGTGAAAAACTGTTTTTT	CASSWGTTPGEKLFF
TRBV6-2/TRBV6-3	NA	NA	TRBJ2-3	TGTGCCAGCAGTTGGGACACCTCTAGCACAGATACGCAGTATTTT	CASSWDTSSTDTQYF
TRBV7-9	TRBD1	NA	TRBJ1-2	TGTGCCAGCAGCTTATTGGGACAGGGCCTGCGTGGCTACACCTTC	CASSLLGQGLRGYTF
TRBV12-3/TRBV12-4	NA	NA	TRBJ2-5	TGTGCCAGCAGCACGACTGAAGAGACCCAGTACTTC	CASSTTEETQYF
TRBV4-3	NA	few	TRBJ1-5	TGCGCCAGCAGCCAAGATATCGGCGGGAAGCTAGATCAGCCCCAGCATTTT	CASSQDIGGKLDQPQHF
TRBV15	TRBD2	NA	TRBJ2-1	TGTGCCACCAGCAGAGATTCTGAGCGGGGTAGCTCCTACAATGAGCAGTTCTTC	CATSRDSERGSSYNEQFF
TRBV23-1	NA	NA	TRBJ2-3	TGCGCCAGCAGTCAACCCAAACGGACAGAAAATAAGTATTTT	CASSQPKRTENKYF
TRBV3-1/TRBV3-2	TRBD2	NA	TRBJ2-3	TGTGCCAGCAGCCCGACTAGCGGGGGGGCTAGCACGCAGTATTTT	CASSPTSGGASTQYF
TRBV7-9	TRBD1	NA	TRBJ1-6	TGTGCCAGCAGCACTGCCGGGACAGGGTTTTCACCCCTCCACTTT	CASSTAGTGFSPLHF
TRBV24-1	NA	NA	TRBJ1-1	TGTGCCACCAGTGATGCCAGGAACACTGAAGCTTTCTTT	CATSDARNTEAFF
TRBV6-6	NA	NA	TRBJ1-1	TGTGCCAGCATACTCGAGTGGGCCGGGGGTGAAGCTTTCTTT	CASILEWAGGEAFF
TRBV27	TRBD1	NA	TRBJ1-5	TGTGCCAGCCGGTCCGGACAGGGACGGAATCAGCCCCAGCATTTT	CASRSGQGRNQPQHF
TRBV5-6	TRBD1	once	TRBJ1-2	TGTGCCAGCAACATAAACAGGGGGTACGGCTATGGCTACACCTTC	CASNINRGYGYGYTF
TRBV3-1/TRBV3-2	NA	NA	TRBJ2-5	TGTGCCAGCCATACCAGCGGGTACCAAGAGACCCAGTACTTC	CASHTSGYQETQYF
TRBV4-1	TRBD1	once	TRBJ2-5	TGCGCCAGCAGCCAAAATGACAGGGGGCGGCGAGAGACCCAGTACTTC	CASSQNDRGRRETQYF
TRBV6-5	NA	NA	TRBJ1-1	TGTGCCAGCAGCCCAGGGTCCACTGAAGCTTTCTTT	CASSPGSTEAFF
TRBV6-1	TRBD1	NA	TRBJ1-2	TGTGCCAGCAGTGCGGAACCGGGACAGGGCTCTCTCTACTATGGCTACACCTTC	CASSAEPGQGSLYYGYTF
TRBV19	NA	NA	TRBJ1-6	TGTGCCAGTAGTATCTTGGGGCAGGGCCCGAATTCACCCCTCCACTTT	CASSILGQGPNSPLHF
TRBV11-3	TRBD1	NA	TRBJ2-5	TGTGCCAGCAGCACAGGGACAGGGAAACAAGAGACCCAGTACTTC	CASSTGTGKQETQYF
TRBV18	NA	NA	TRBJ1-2	TGTGCCAGCTCACCGGAAGCAGGGTATGGCTACACCTTC	CASSPEAGYGYTF
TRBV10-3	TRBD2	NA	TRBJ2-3	TGTGCCATCGGCAAAAGAGGTACTAGCGGGGGGCCTTCCGTAGCAGATACGCAGTATTTT	CAIGKRGTSGGPSVADTQYF
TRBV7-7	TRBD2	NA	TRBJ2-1	TGTGCTAGCAGCCTGACTAGCGGGGTACACAATGAGCAGTTCTTC	CASSLTSGVHNEQFF
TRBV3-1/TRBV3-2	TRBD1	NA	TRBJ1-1	TGTGCCAGCAGTATACAGGGGCGGACTGAAGCTTTCTTT	CASSIQGRTEAFF
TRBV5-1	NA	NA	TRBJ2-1	TGCGCCAGCAGCTTACAGGGCCTAGAGGACAATGAGCAGTTCTTC	CASSLQGLEDNEQFF
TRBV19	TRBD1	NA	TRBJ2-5	TGTGCCAGTAGTAAGCTCCCGTCGGGCAGGGGGGAGACCCAGTACTTC	CASSKLPSGRGETQYF
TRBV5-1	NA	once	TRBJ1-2	TGCGCCAGCAGCTTGAGTGTACCAGGGGCGTATGGCTACACCTTC	CASSLSVPGAYGYTF
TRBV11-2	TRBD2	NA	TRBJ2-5	TGTGCCAGCAGCTTTCCCGTGGGACTAGCGGGGGGGAGTCAGGAGACCCAGTACTTC	CASSFPVGLAGGSQETQYF
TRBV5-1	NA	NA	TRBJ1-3	TGCGCCAGCAGCCCGAACAGCGGCTCTGGAAACACCATATATTTT	CASSPNSGSGNTIYF
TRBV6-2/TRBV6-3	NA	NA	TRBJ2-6	TGTGCCAGCAGTTACGGGCAGGCTTACGTCCTGACTTTC	CASSYGQAYVLTF
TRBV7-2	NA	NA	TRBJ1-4	TGTGCCAGCAGCCCCGACAGGCTACTTAATGAAAAACTGTTTTTT	CASSPDRLLNEKLFF
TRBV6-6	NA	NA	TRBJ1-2	TGTGCCAGCAGTCCCACGGGACAATTTAACTATGGCTACACCTTC	CASSPTGQFNYGYTF
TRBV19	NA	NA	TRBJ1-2	TGTGCCAGTACCGCAACCGGTTATGGCTACACCTTC	CASTATGYGYTF
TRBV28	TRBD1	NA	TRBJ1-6	TGTGCCTCCCAGGGGGCCAGCTCCTATAATTCACCCCTCCACTTT	CASQGASSYNSPLHF
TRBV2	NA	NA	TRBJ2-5	TGTGCCAGCACCCTTGAGGTGGCCCAAGAGACCCAGTACTTC	CASTLEVAQETQYF
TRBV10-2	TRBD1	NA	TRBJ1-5	TGCGCCAGCAGTGAGTCGAGGGACAGGGAGTGGCCCCAGCATTTT	CASSESRDREWPQHF
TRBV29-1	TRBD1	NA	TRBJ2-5	TGCAGCGGCCGGACAGGTGGAGAGACCCAGTACTTC	CSGRTGGETQYF
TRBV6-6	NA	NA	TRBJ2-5	TGTGCCAGCAGGCCCGAGGGGGGGGGCCCGTACTTC	CASRPEGGGPYF
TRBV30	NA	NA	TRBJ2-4	TGTGCCTGGGGACAGAGGAGTGCCAAAAACATTCAGTACTTC	CAWGQRSAKNIQYF
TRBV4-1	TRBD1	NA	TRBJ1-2	TGCGCCAGCCAAGGACAGGGCCTCTATGGCTACACCTTC	CASQGQGLYGYTF
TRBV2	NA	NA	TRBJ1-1	TGTGCCAGCAGTCCCCAATGGAACACTGAAGCTTTCTTT	CASSPQWNTEAFF
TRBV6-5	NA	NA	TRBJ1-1	TGTGCCAGCAGTTACGCGGGCTCAGGAGAAGCTTTCTTT	CASSYAGSGEAFF
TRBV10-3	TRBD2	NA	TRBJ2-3	TGTGCCATCAGTGTCGAAGCGGGGATTTCGACAGATACGCAGTATTTT	CAISVEAGISTDTQYF
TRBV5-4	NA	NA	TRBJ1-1	TGTGCCAGCAGCTTGGAACTTAACACTGAAGCTTTCTTT	CASSLELNTEAFF
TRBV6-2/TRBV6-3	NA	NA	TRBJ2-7	TGTGCCAGCAGTTGGGACACTATATACGAGCAGTACTTC	CASSWDTIYEQYF
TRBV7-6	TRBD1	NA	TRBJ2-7	TGTGCCAGCAGCTCCAGACAGGGCTCCGACGAGCAGTACTTC	CASSSRQGSDEQYF
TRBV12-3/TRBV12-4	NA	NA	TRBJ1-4	TGTGCCAGCAGTCCGCGGGGCAATGAAAAACTGTTTTTT	CASSPRGNEKLFF
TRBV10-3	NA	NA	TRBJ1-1	TGTGCCATCAGTCAGCCGGGGTTCACTGAAGCTTTCTTT	CAISQPGFTEAFF
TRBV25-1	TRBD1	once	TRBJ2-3	TGTGCCAGCAGTAAACAGGGGGGCGGCACAGATACGCAGTATTTT	CASSKQGGGTDTQYF
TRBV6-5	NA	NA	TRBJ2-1	TGTGCCAGCAGTACAGGGTCGAGTGAGCAGTTCTTC	CASSTGSSEQFF
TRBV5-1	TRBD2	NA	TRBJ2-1	TGCGCCAGCAGCCTAACTAGCGGGGGGGCCTACAATGAGCAGTTCTTC	CASSLTSGGAYNEQFF